This is a list of T cell receptor beta chains from one sample in a study of blood T cell repertoires in COVID-19. The method was immunoSEQ multiplex PCR; TCRdb's version includes in-frame clones alone and lacks a portion of them. The sample contains over 150,000 clones, over 65% of which appear only once. The sequenced material came from peripheral blood. These receptors all come from a man older than 75 with acute or convalescent COVID-19. Both conserved end residues are part of each CDR3. A D gene is named only where the DNA matches it firmly. Clone size is stated in some rows and not others, as once, few, many or a class when expanded.

j_call | v_call | clone_size | d_call | cdr3_nt | cdr3_aa
TRBJ1-5 | TRBV18 | few | NA | TGTGCCAGCTCACTCCAGGGCCCCCGGGAGCCCCAGCATTTT | CASSLQGPREPQHF
TRBJ1-2 | TRBV11-3 | NA | NA | TGTGCCAGCAGCTCCGGGAGCGTTTTTGCAGGGACCCGCTTCACCTTC | CASSSGSVFAGTRFTF
TRBJ1-2 | TRBV5-6 | once | TRBD1 | TGTGCCAGCAGCCCTACAGGGGGAAGGAGCTATGGCTACACCTTC | CASSPTGGRSYGYTF
TRBJ2-6 | TRBV29-1 | NA | TRBD2 | TGCAGCGTAACCGGGACTACGGCCAACGTCCTGACTTTC | CSVTGTTANVLTF
TRBJ1-4 | TRBV7-2 | NA | NA | TGTGCCAGCAGCTTATGGAGGCCTGCAACTAATGAAAAACTGTTTTTT | CASSLWRPATNEKLFF
TRBJ1-1 | TRBV2 | NA | NA | TGTGCCAGCAGTGAAGCTGAGGTTAAAGCTTTCTTT | CASSEAEVKAFF
TRBJ2-4 | TRBV19 | NA | TRBD1 | TGTGCCAGTAGTATTGAGAGACAGGGGGCTATTGGAGACATTCAGTACTTC | CASSIERQGAIGDIQYF
TRBJ2-3 | TRBV19 | NA | TRBD2 | TGTGCCAGTAGTTACGGGACTAGCGGGGTGCGGGGAACGCAGTATTTT | CASSYGTSGVRGTQYF
TRBJ1-5 | TRBV5-1 | NA | TRBD1 | TGCGCCAGCAGCTTGGAGGCAGGGGGCGGCCAGCCCCAGCATTTT | CASSLEAGGGQPQHF
TRBJ1-1 | TRBV19 | NA | TRBD1 | TGTGCCAGTAGTATGTCACAGGGGCGGAACACTGAAGCTTTCTTT | CASSMSQGRNTEAFF
TRBJ2-7 | TRBV11-3 | once | TRBD1 | TGTGCCAGCAGCTCTCGGACCGGGACAGGTGGCGTCGAGCAGTACTTC | CASSSRTGTGGVEQYF
TRBJ2-5 | TRBV11-3 | NA | TRBD2 | TGTGCCAGCAGCTCGTTAGCGGGGGGGCCTTTGGGAGAGACCCAGTACTTC | CASSSLAGGPLGETQYF
TRBJ1-2 | TRBV5-4 | few | TRBD1 | TGTGCCAGCAACGCGGGACAGGGATATGGCTACACCTTC | CASNAGQGYGYTF
TRBJ1-5 | TRBV15 | few | NA | TGTGCCACCAGCTCCGACCCTGGCCCGGGTCGATATAGCGGCAATCAGCCCCAGCATTTT | CATSSDPGPGRYSGNQPQHF
TRBJ2-5 | TRBV6-1 | NA | NA | TGTGCCAGCAGTGACAGGAGGCAAGAGACCCAGTACTTC | CASSDRRQETQYF
TRBJ1-4 | TRBV25-1 | NA | NA | TGTGCCAGCAGTGATCCTAGGCCGGGGGAAAAACTGTTTTTT | CASSDPRPGEKLFF
TRBJ2-7 | TRBV12-3/TRBV12-4 | once | NA | TGTGCCAGCAGTAGAATCAGGGCAGACGAGCAGTACTTC | CASSRIRADEQYF
TRBJ2-5 | TRBV4-1 | once | NA | TGCGCCAGCAGCCAAGATATGGCGGGGGCCCAACAAGAGACCCAGTACTTC | CASSQDMAGAQQETQYF
TRBJ2-1 | TRBV3-1/TRBV3-2 | once | TRBD2 | TGTGCCAGCAGCCAAAACCGCCTCACTGGCGGGGGGTTATACAATGAGCAGTTCTTC | CASSQNRLTGGGLYNEQFF
TRBJ1-3 | TRBV28 | NA | TRBD1 | TGTGCCAGCAGTTCTGACAGGGGAGGAAACACCATATATTTT | CASSSDRGGNTIYF
TRBJ1-4 | TRBV10-3 | NA | NA | TGTGCCATCAGTGAGGGCAGATCTAATGAAAAACTGTTTTTT | CAISEGRSNEKLFF
TRBJ1-1 | TRBV9 | NA | TRBD1 | TGTGCCAGCAGCGCAGCGACAGGGGTCGGCACTGAAGCTTTCTTT | CASSAATGVGTEAFF
TRBJ1-4 | TRBV3-1/TRBV3-2 | NA | NA | TGTGCCAGCGCGGTGGGCCCGGGAGAAAAACTGTTTTTT | CASAVGPGEKLFF
TRBJ1-6 | TRBV6-1 | NA | NA | TGTGCCAGCAGTGAAGGGCGGGTAGGCGCTTATAATTCACCCCTCCACTTT | CASSEGRVGAYNSPLHF
TRBJ1-2 | TRBV5-1 | once | NA | TGCGCCAGCAGCTTGGTGCCCCTGAGCGGCGGCTACACCTTC | CASSLVPLSGGYTF
TRBJ1-1 | TRBV4-2 | NA | NA | TGTGCCAGCAGCCAAGATCAGGGACAAAGGAACACTGAAGCTTTCTTT | CASSQDQGQRNTEAFF
TRBJ1-2 | TRBV6-5 | NA | NA | TGTGCCAGCAAATCAAGCCAGGGCTATGGCTACACCTTC | CASKSSQGYGYTF
TRBJ1-5 | TRBV6-6 | NA | TRBD1 | TGTGCCAGCACCCCCCCAGGCGACAGGGGGCAGCCCCAGCATTTT | CASTPPGDRGQPQHF
TRBJ1-2 | TRBV29-1 | NA | NA | TGCAGCGTTGATCCGGGTTTACAAGGCTACACCTTC | CSVDPGLQGYTF
TRBJ1-3 | TRBV7-9 | few | NA | TGTGCCAGCAGCCCTGCGCGGGGGGCGAGCTCTGGAAACACCATATATTTT | CASSPARGASSGNTIYF
TRBJ1-2 | TRBV30 | NA | NA | TGTGCCTGGAGGGCCGCAGGCCTCTCCTATGGCTACACCTTC | CAWRAAGLSYGYTF